This paragraph covers one T cell receptor beta chain sequence. If no ophthalmopathy progression occurred within 18 months, Graves' hyperthyroidism was stable. Disease duration under 2 months; hyperthyroidism patients were aged 18 to 65. RNA transcripts provided the source from which TCR beta CDR3 regions were amplified. The HTBI primer set served for first-round RT-PCR of the TCR CDR3. TCRdb passed the multiplex PCR reads through MiXCR, listing each CDR3 protein once. Here the sample spans roughly 510,000 distinct CDR3 sequences, around 21% being singletons. This specimen belongs to a study of T cells in Graves' hyperthyroidism and ophthalmopathy. J gave up 3 bases and V 3 bases, and 16 bases lay outside the gene matches. This CDR3 is built from 19 residues. Germline CDR1 is SGDLS and CDR2 is YYNGEE.

The chain links TRBV9 to TRBJ2-2, with 8 bases lining up with TRBD1. The specimen was blood. This clonotype originated in a man aged 18 to 29 with Graves' hyperthyroidism. CDR3 sequence: CASSAPNKPTGVHTGELFF. The CDR3, as DNA: TGTGCCAGCAGCGCCCCCAATAAACCGACAGGGGTCCACACCGGGGAGCTGTTTTTT.